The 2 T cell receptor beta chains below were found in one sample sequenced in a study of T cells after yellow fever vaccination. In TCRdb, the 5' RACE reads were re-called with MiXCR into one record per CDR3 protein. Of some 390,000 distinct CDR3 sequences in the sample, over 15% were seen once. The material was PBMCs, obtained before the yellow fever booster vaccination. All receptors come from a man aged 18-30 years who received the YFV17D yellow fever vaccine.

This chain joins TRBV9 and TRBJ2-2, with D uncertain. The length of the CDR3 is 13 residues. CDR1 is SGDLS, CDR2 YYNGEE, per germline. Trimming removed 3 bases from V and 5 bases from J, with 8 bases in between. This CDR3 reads CASSDSLTGELFF. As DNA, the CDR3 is TGTGCCAGCAGCGATTCTTTGACCGGGGAGCTGTTTTTT.

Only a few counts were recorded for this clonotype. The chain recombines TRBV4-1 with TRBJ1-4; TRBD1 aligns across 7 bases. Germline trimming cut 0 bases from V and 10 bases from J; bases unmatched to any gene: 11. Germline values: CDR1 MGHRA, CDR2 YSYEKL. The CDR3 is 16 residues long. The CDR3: CASSQDESRGARKLFF. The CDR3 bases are TGCGCCAGCAGCCAAGATGAGAGCAGGGGGGCGAGAAAACTGTTTTTT.